The clone carrying this T cell receptor (beta chain) was detected a few times. Its antigen is still unknown. This CDR3 contains 15 residues. Trimming shortened V by 4 bases and J by 0 bases, and 10 bases separated the two germline ends. CDR1 and CDR2 (germline): SGDLS, YYNGEE. The data were taken from a study of blood T cells in healthy people across ages. Study-level results: Naive and antigen-experienced cells were not separated, limiting conclusive comparison. Underestimates were what the diversity estimates from one million T cells were considered to be.

A sample-barcoded 5' primer and a J-beta primer mix were used in a second PCR of about 6 to 11 cycles. TCRdb analysed the 5' RACE reads with MiXCR anew, one entry per CDR3 protein. In the table there are about 1.8 million distinct CDR3 sequences, roughly 49% of which are singletons. The chain recombines TRBV9 with TRBJ2-2; possible D gene TRBD1, 5 bases. The sample was blood. This receptor was obtained from a middle-aged woman in good health. The CDR3 bases are TGTGCCAGCAGCCCCAGACAGCCGAACACCGGGGAGCTGTTTTTT. The encoded protein is CASSPRQPNTGELFF.